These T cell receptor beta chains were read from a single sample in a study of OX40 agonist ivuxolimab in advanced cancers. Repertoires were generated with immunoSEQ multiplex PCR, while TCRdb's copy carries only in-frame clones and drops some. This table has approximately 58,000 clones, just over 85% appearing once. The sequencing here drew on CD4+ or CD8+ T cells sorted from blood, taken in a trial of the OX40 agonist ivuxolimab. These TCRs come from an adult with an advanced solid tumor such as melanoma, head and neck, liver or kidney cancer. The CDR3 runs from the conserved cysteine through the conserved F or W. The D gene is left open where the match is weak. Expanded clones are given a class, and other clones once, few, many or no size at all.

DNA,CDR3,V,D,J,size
TGTGCCAGCAGCCAAGATTTTAAGGAGGGTGGCGGGATAGGGCCAGATACGCAGTATTTT,CASSQDFKEGGGIGPDTQYF,TRBV14,.,TRBJ2-3,.
TGCGCCAGCAGCTTGGAATGGGGGGTCCGGAATGAGCAGTTCTTC,CASSLEWGVRNEQFF,TRBV5-1,.,TRBJ2-1,.
TGTGCCAGCAGCGTAGGGGCGGGGGTTCGGCAAGAGACCCAGTACTTC,CASSVGAGVRQETQYF,TRBV9,TRBD2,TRBJ2-5,.
TGCAGCGTTGAAGGGGGGAGTTGGGAGACCCAGTACTTC,CSVEGGSWETQYF,TRBV29-1,.,TRBJ2-5,once
TGTGCCAGCAGTTCCCCCCCGGGAGCCCTGAACACTGAAGCTTTCTTT,CASSSPPGALNTEAFF,TRBV28,.,TRBJ1-1,.
TGTGCCAGCAGTGGAGGGGGAGGCTATGGCTACACCTTC,CASSGGGGYGYTF,TRBV2,.,TRBJ1-2,.
TGCGCCAGCAGCTTGGGGGACAGGGCAGACACCGGGGAGCTGTTTTTT,CASSLGDRADTGELFF,TRBV5-1,TRBD1,TRBJ2-2,.
TGTGCCAGCAGCCCGACTCGCTCTCTCACCGGGGAGCTGTTTTTT,CASSPTRSLTGELFF,TRBV7-2,.,TRBJ2-2,.
TGTGCCAGCCCTACCGGGGGGCACTATGGCTACACCTTC,CASPTGGHYGYTF,TRBV28,.,TRBJ1-2,.
TGTGCCAGCAGCTTAAGGGGATCTTATCAGCCCCAGCATTTT,CASSLRGSYQPQHF,TRBV7-2,.,TRBJ1-5,.
TGTGCCAGCAGCGATAGAGGGGGAGCTAATGAAAAACTGTTTTTT,CASSDRGGANEKLFF,TRBV13,.,TRBJ1-4,.
TGCGCCAGCAGCCAATCCTCTCGACAGATCCACTATGGCTACACCTTC,CASSQSSRQIHYGYTF,TRBV4-1,.,TRBJ1-2,.
TGTGCCAGCAGCGGCCGAGAGAGTGGACCTAATGAGCAGTTCTTC,CASSGRESGPNEQFF,TRBV9,.,TRBJ2-1,.
TGTGCCAGCAGTGACCTTGGGGCCAACGTCCTGACTTTC,CASSDLGANVLTF,TRBV2,.,TRBJ2-6,.
TGTGCCAGCAGTTTCGCAGGGGCTGGGGCCAACGTCCTGACTTTC,CASSFAGAGANVLTF,TRBV28,.,TRBJ2-6,medium-sized
TGTGCCAGCAGCCAAGGGACTAGCGTAGCATCAGATACGCAGTATTTT,CASSQGTSVASDTQYF,TRBV4-2,TRBD2,TRBJ2-3,.
TGTGCCAGCAGCCTCGGACAAGGGGGTCGCTACGAGCAGTACTTC,CASSLGQGGRYEQYF,TRBV5-6,.,TRBJ2-7,.
TGCGCCAGCAGCCATTTTAGCGGGGGGGCGAACACCGGGGAGCTGTTTTTT,CASSHFSGGANTGELFF,TRBV4-1,TRBD2,TRBJ2-2,.
TGTGCCAGCAGCTCAGGGGGGGCTCCGAACACCGGGGAGCTGTTTTTT,CASSSGGAPNTGELFF,TRBV28,.,TRBJ2-2,.
TGTGCCAGCAGCTTGCTAGCGGGAGGGGATGAGCAGTTCTTC,CASSLLAGGDEQFF,TRBV11-2,TRBD2,TRBJ2-1,.
TGTGCCAGCAGCCAGGGGACTAGCGGGGCCAAAAACATTCAGTACTTC,CASSQGTSGAKNIQYF,TRBV5-4,TRBD2,TRBJ2-4,.
TGTGCCAGCTCACCACTAGCGGCTAAGGACGAGCAGTACTTC,CASSPLAAKDEQYF,TRBV18,.,TRBJ2-7,.
TGTGCCAGCAGCTTAGGACAGGGTACCGGGGAGCTGTTTTTT,CASSLGQGTGELFF,TRBV7-6,TRBD1,TRBJ2-2,.
TGTGCCAGCAGTGAGGCCGCAGATACGCAGTATTTT,CASSEAADTQYF,TRBV6-1,.,TRBJ2-3,.
TGTGCTAGTGGTTCCGGACAGGGCGGGCACTATGGCTACACCTTC,CASGSGQGGHYGYTF,TRBV12-5,TRBD1,TRBJ1-2,.
TGTGCCAGCAGCCAAGTTGCTGGGGCCAACGTCCTGACTTTC,CASSQVAGANVLTF,TRBV4-2,.,TRBJ2-6,.
TGTGCCAGCAGCCCTTCAGTGGCAGGGTCCACCGGGGAGCTGTTTTTT,CASSPSVAGSTGELFF,TRBV7-9,.,TRBJ2-2,many
TGTGCCAGCAGCTCCAGCGACCGGGCAAGGGACTTC,CASSSSDRARDF,TRBV7-9,.,TRBJ2-7,.
TGTGCCAGCGCCGGGACAGGGTCAAATCAGCCCCAGCATTTT,CASAGTGSNQPQHF,TRBV21-1,.,TRBJ1-5,.
TGTGCCAGCAGCTTCACGCTAGCGGGGAGCCCCTACGACGAGCAGTACTTC,CASSFTLAGSPYDEQYF,TRBV11-2,TRBD2,TRBJ2-7,.
TGTGCCAGCAGCTCGTCAAGCCTAGGGGGACCTAATGAAAAACTGTTTTTT,CASSSSSLGGPNEKLFF,TRBV7-9,.,TRBJ1-4,.
TGTGCCAGCAGTGGCAGGCTCAAATTCTCTGGAAACACCATATATTTT,CASSGRLKFSGNTIYF,TRBV25-1,.,TRBJ1-3,.
TGTGCTAGTGGTTTGACGACAGGGCTGGGAGGCACAGATACGCAGTATTTT,CASGLTTGLGGTDTQYF,TRBV12-5,TRBD1,TRBJ2-3,.
TGTGCCAGCAGCCCCAACAGGGAGCGGCTACGGGAGCAGTACTTC,CASSPNRERLREQYF,TRBV7-2,.,TRBJ2-7,.
TGTGCCAGTAGTGACCCGGGACTAGCGAGCTACGAGCAGTACTTC,CASSDPGLASYEQYF,TRBV19,TRBD2,TRBJ2-7,.
TGTGCCAGCAGCCGCGACGCTGGCTACGAGCAGTACTTC,CASSRDAGYEQYF,TRBV7-9,.,TRBJ2-7,.
TGTGCCAGCAGCCGCCAGGTCTTAGGCACCGGGGAGCTGTTTTTT,CASSRQVLGTGELFF,TRBV5-4,.,TRBJ2-2,.